This T cell receptor (beta chain) is from a study of blood T cell repertoires in COVID-19. This CDR3 contains 15 residues. Germline values: CDR1 MRHNA, CDR2 SNTAGT. Between the trimmed V and J ends, which lost 6 bases and 3 bases, there was a span of 17 bases. Profiled with immunoSEQ multiplex PCR; TCRdb holds only in-frame clones, not every one. Of 70,000 or so clones listed, roughly 78% are singletons. The chain carries TRBV6-4 and TRBJ1-2; no definite D call. The TCR sequence derives from a human donor in a cohort sampled during active COVID-19. Material for sequencing was peripheral blood. The CDR3 nucleotides are TGTGCCAGCAGACTCTCGCCGCAGGAACACTATGGCTACACCTTC. Translation: CASRLSPQEHYGYTF.